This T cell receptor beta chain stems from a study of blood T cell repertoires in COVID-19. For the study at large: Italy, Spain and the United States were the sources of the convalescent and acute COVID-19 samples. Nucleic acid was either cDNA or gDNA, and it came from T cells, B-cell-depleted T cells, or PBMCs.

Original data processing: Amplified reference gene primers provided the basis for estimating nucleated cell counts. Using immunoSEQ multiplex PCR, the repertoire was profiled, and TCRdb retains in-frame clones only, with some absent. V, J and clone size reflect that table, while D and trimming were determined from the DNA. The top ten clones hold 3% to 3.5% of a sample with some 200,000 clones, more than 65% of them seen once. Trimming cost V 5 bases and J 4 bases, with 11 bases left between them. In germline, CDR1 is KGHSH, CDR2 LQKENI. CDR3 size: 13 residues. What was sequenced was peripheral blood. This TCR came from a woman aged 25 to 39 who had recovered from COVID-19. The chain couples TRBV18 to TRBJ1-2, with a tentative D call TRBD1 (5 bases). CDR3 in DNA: TGTGCCAGCTCAGTCGACAGATTCTATGGCTACACCTTC. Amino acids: CASSVDRFYGYTF.